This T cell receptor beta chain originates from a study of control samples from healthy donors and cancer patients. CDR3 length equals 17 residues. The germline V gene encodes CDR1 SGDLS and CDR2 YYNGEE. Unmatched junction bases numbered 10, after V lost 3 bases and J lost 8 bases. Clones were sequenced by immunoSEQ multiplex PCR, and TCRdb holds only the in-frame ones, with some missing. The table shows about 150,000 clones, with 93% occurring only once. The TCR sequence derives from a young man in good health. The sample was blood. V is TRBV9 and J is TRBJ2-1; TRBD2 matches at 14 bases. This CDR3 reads CASSAEPGTSGRDEQFF. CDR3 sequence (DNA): TGTGCCAGCAGCGCAGAACCCGGGACTAGCGGGAGAGATGAGCAGTTCTTC.